These 27 T cell receptor beta chains originate from one sample sequenced in a study of blood T cell repertoires in COVID-19. Profiled with immunoSEQ multiplex PCR; TCRdb holds only in-frame clones, not every one. The table records approximately 100,000 clones, 70% to 90% of them present only once. Sequenced material: peripheral blood. The receptors come from a human donor in a cohort sampled during active COVID-19.

The chain employs TRBV27 and TRBJ1-3, with a tentative D call TRBD1 (5 bases). Between the trimmed V and J ends, which lost 10 bases and 0 bases, there was a span of 10 bases. The CDR3 has 13 residues. The germline V gene has CDR1 MNHEY and CDR2 SMNVEV (reference sequence). CDR3 DNA sequence: TGTGCCACCCAGGGATCCTCTGGAAACACCATATATTTT. Translation gives CATQGSSGNTIYF.

This sequence joins TRBV14 and TRBJ1-2, with 7 positions matching TRBD1. Germline V gives CDR1 SGHDN, CDR2 FVKESK. After removal of 2 bases from V and 3 bases from J, the junction contained 9 bases not matched to a gene. The CDR3 is 16 residues long. The CDR3 loop reads CASSQNTGTDYYGYTF. The CDR3 nucleotides are TGTGCCAGCAGCCAAAACACCGGGACAGATTACTATGGCTACACCTTC.

J is TRBJ1-4 and V is TRBV7-6; maybe TRBD1 (6 bases). The CDR3 extends over 17 amino acids. V was clipped by 1 base and J by 1 base, with 13 bases between them. Germline CDR1 and CDR2: SGHVS and FNYEAQ. The DNA of the CDR3 is TGTGCCAGCAGCTTAGACCTACACAGGGAAACTAATGAAAAACTGTTTTTT. It encodes CASSLDLHRETNEKLFF.

This chain links TRBV5-1 with TRBJ2-5; no clear D gene. Trimming cost V 5 bases and J 5 bases, with 7 bases left between them. The CDR3 sequence is 11 residues long. Germline V gene lookup returns CDR1 SGHRS and CDR2 YFSETQ. CDR3 nucleotides: TGCGCCAGCAGAATGCAGGAGACCCAGTACTTC. It codes for CASRMQETQYF.

The genes are TRBV6-1 and TRBJ2-1; D might be TRBD1 (6 bases). Trimming stripped 1 base from V and 6 bases from J, with 19 bases between. The CDR3 totals 17 residues. Germline lookup yields CDR1 MNHNS and CDR2 SASEGT. The CDR3, as DNA: TGTGCCAGCAGTGAAGAGAGGACAGTCAATGGTTTCAATGAGCAGTTCTTC. Translating gives CASSEERTVNGFNEQFF.

The chain links TRBV14 to TRBJ2-3; weak D call: TRBD1 (6 bases). CDR3 size: 15 residues. Germline assignment: CDR1 SGHDN and CDR2 FVKESK. V was cut by 4 bases and J by 0 bases, with 11 bases left in between. In DNA form, the CDR3 reads TGTGCCAGCAGCCCCCAGGGGTTTAGCACAGATACGCAGTATTTT. As protein: CASSPQGFSTDTQYF.

CDR3 sequence (DNA): TGTGCCAGCAGTCAAGCTGGGACAGAATACAATGAGCAGTTCTTC. Protein product: CASSQAGTEYNEQFF. This chain links TRBV7-6 with TRBJ2-1; 7 bases are a match to TRBD1. Unmatched junction bases numbered 9, after V lost 6 bases and J lost 4 bases. The CDR3 extends over 15 amino acids. Germline V gene lookup returns CDR1 SGHVS and CDR2 FNYEAQ.

The chain employs TRBV15 and TRBJ2-5, with 7 bases aligning to TRBD2. Per the germline V gene, CDR1 is LNHNV and CDR2 is YYDKDF (reference sequence). This CDR3 is 14 amino acids long. Trimming removed 1 base from V and 4 bases from J; junction bases left unmatched: 3. The CDR3 DNA reads TGTGCCACCAGCAGAGGCGGGGGTGGAGAGACCCAGTACTTC. Its protein product is CATSRGGGGETQYF.

This clone came up once. The chain couples TRBV19 to TRBJ2-1, with D possibly matching TRBD2 (6 bases). With 4 bases removed from V and 2 bases from J, the gap between germline ends came to 15 bases. There are 16 residues in the CDR3. Per germline, CDR1 LNHDA and CDR2 SQIVND (reference sequence). This chain's CDR3 is CASSKLAGIPYNEQFF. The CDR3 coding sequence is TGTGCCAGTAGTAAACTGGCGGGAATCCCCTACAATGAGCAGTTCTTC.

This chain uses TRBV30 with TRBJ2-2, with a possible D match to TRBD1 (5 bases). CDR1 and CDR2 (germline): GTSNPN, SVGIG (reference sequence). This CDR3 region has 14 residues. Trimming removed 2 bases at V and 1 base at J, with 8 bases between. CDR3 in amino acids: CAWSPTGNTGELFF. In nucleotides, the CDR3 is TGTGCCTGGAGTCCTACAGGGAACACCGGGGAGCTGTTTTTT.

This clone was observed a few times. Here the CDR3 DNA reads TGTGCCAGCAGTTACAGGCTAGCGGGAGAGGTTAGCAATGAGCAGTTCTTC. Its protein is CASSYRLAGEVSNEQFF. This chain uses TRBV6-2 or TRBV6-3 with TRBJ2-1, with 10 nucleotides matching TRBD2. This CDR3 spans 17 amino acids. J was trimmed by 6 bases and V by 2 bases; bases with no gene match: 10. Germline V gene sequence: CDR1 MNHEY, CDR2 SVGEGT.

V is TRBV19 and J is TRBJ1-3; 10 nucleotides align to TRBD1. Germline V lookup: CDR1 LNHDA, CDR2 SQIVND (reference sequence). The CDR3 is 17 amino acids. V gave up 5 bases and J gave up 0 bases; unmatched junction bases: 7. The CDR3 is CASSARQGAYSGNTIYF. Here the CDR3 DNA reads TGTGCCAGTAGTGCCCGACAGGGGGCTTACTCTGGAAACACCATATATTTT. The variable domain in full, completed from reference TRBV19 and TRBJ1-3, reads DGGITQSPKYLFRKEGQNVTLSCEQNLNHDAMYWYRQDPGQGLRLIYYSQIVNDFQKGDIAEGYSVSREKKESFPLTVTSAQKNPTAFYLCASSARQGAYSGNTIYFGEGSWLTVV.

The genes are TRBV25-1 and TRBJ1-2; D may be TRBD1 (6 bases). Germline V CDR1 and CDR2: MGHDK, SYGVNS. V was cut by 0 bases and J by 5 bases, with 16 bases left in between. The CDR3 consists of 16 residues. DNA for the CDR3: TGTGCCAGCAGTGAATACTTGGAACAGGGAACGTATGGCTACACCTTC. Translating gives CASSEYLEQGTYGYTF.

The V and J genes are TRBV19 and TRBJ2-7; the match to TRBD2 covers 9 bases. Germline V lookup: CDR1 LNHDA, CDR2 SQIVND (reference sequence). The CDR3 has 14 residues. The V and J ends lost 5 bases and 3 bases, in that order; junction bases with no gene match: 5. The chain's CDR3 is CASSSSGAYYEQYF. In nucleotides, the CDR3 is TGTGCCAGTAGTTCTAGCGGGGCTTACTACGAGCAGTACTTC.

The genes are TRBV9 and TRBJ2-5; TRBD2 aligns across 9 bases. CDR1 SGDLS and CDR2 YYNGEE come from the germline V gene. Trimming took 0 bases from V and 2 from J; bases not matched to a gene: 2. This CDR3 is built from 15 residues. The CDR3 here is CASSVGGRAQETQYF. CDR3 nucleotides: TGTGCCAGCAGCGTAGGCGGGAGGGCACAAGAGACCCAGTACTTC. Based on the CDR3 plus reference TRBV9 and TRBJ2-5, the full variable domain is DSGVTQTPKHLITATGQRVTLRCSPRSGDLSVYWYQQSLDQGLQFLIQYYNGEERAKGNILERFSAQQFPDLHSELNLSSLELGDSALYFCASSVGGRAQETQYFGPGTRLLVL.

The rearrangement joins TRBV27 to TRBJ2-3, with D perhaps TRBD2 (5 bases). The CDR3 has 17 amino acids. V lost 1 base and J lost 3, with 17 bases in between. Germline V gene data show CDR1 as MNHEY and CDR2 as SMNVEV (reference sequence). CDR3 loop: CASSLLRAVSGTDTQYF. The CDR3 nucleotides read TGTGCCAGCAGTTTATTGAGGGCAGTTTCCGGGACAGATACGCAGTATTTT.

This chain connects TRBV7-3 to TRBJ2-3; D possibly corresponds to TRBD2 (5 bases). Between the trimmed V and J ends, which lost 1 base and 6 bases, there was a span of 17 bases. Germline CDR1 and CDR2: SGHTA and FQGTGA. This CDR3 is 16 amino acids long. For the CDR3, the DNA is TGTGCCAGCAGCTTAAGCGGGCCGGGCGTTCGGGATACGCAGTATTTT. Encoded protein: CASSLSGPGVRDTQYF.

This chain connects TRBV5-1 to TRBJ1-2, with TRBD1 identical over 8 bases. The CDR3 loop spans 14 amino acids. Germline values: CDR1 SGHRS, CDR2 YFSETQ. V dropped 5 bases and J dropped 2; count of bases not matched to a gene: 5. The CDR3 loop is CASRPRTGNYGYTF. CDR3 in DNA: TGCGCCAGCAGGCCTCGGACAGGGAACTATGGCTACACCTTC.

This chain joins TRBV11-2 and TRBJ2-1; 8 nucleotides match TRBD2. The J segment lost 4 bases and the V segment lost 8 bases, leaving 7 bases of the junction unmatched. The CDR3 length is 14 residues. The germline V gene encodes CDR1 SGHAT and CDR2 FQNNGV. The CDR3 protein is CASGTSGPYNEQFF. The CDR3 region has the DNA TGTGCCAGCGGTACTAGCGGACCTTACAATGAGCAGTTCTTC.

The chain combines TRBV28 with TRBJ2-2; D possibly corresponds to TRBD1 (6 bases). Germline lookup yields CDR1 MDHEN and CDR2 SYDVKM. Deletions cut 6 bases from V and 5 bases from J, with 19 bases between. There are 16 residues in the CDR3. The CDR3 sequence is CASRRTPGQTTGELFF. The CDR3 DNA sequence: TGTGCCAGCAGGCGAACACCGGGACAAACTACCGGGGAGCTGTTTTTT. Based on the CDR3 plus reference TRBV28 and TRBJ2-2, the full variable domain is DVKVTQSSRYLVKRTGEKVFLECVQDMDHENMFWYRQDPGLGLRLIYFSYDVKMKEKGDIPEGYSVSREKKERFSLILESASTNQTSMYLCASRRTPGQTTGELFFGEGSRLTVL.

The J gene is TRBJ2-1, the V gene TRBV5-1; 10 bases line up with TRBD2. Trimming at V came to 0 bases and at J to 8 bases, leaving 8 bases not matched to a gene. This CDR3 is 16 amino acids long. Germline V gene lookup returns CDR1 SGHRS and CDR2 YFSETQ. CDR3 in DNA: TGCGCCAGCAGCTTGGGAGCGGGGGGGCCCCCCGATGAGCAGTTCTTC. Translating it yields CASSLGAGGPPDEQFF. The entire variable domain, with the rest obtained from reference TRBV5-1 and TRBJ2-1, is as follows: KAGVTQTPRYLIKTRGQQVTLSCSPISGHRSVSWYQQTPGQGLQFLFEYFSETQRNKGNFPGRFSGRQFSNSRSEMNVSTLELGDSALYLCASSLGAGGPPDEQFFGPGTRLTVL.

The genes are TRBV5-1 and TRBJ1-2; 9 positions agree with TRBD1. V shed 2 bases and J 3 bases; nucleotides not matched to a gene: 5. Germline loops: CDR1 SGHRS, CDR2 YFSETQ. The CDR3 extends over 15 amino acids. For the CDR3, the DNA is TGCGCCAGCAGCTTTTCGGACAGGGGATACTATGGCTACACCTTC. Residues: CASSFSDRGYYGYTF.

This chain uses TRBV3-1 (or the pseudogene TRBV3-2) with TRBJ2-4; 8 positions match TRBD2. The ends lost 4 bases at V and 0 bases at J; junction bases unmatched: 11. Germline V lookup: CDR1 LGHDT, CDR2 YNNKEL (reference sequence). The CDR3 runs 18 residues. CDR3 nucleotide sequence: TGTGCCAGCAGCCGTCCCTTAAGCGGGGGAACAGCCAAAAACATTCAGTACTTC. Translating gives CASSRPLSGGTAKNIQYF.

The table lists this clone with a count of one. The rearrangement uses TRBV7-9 and TRBJ2-2; a weak D match, TRBD2 (6 bases). Germline CDR1 reads SEHNR; CDR2 reads FQNEAQ (reference sequence). V shed 2 bases and J shed 8 bases, with 12 bases lying between them. This CDR3 comprises 14 residues. The CDR3 loop is CASSLRPGDGELFF. The CDR3 bases are TGTGCCAGCAGCTTAAGGCCGGGGGATGGGGAGCTGTTTTTT.

The V gene is TRBV27, the J gene TRBJ1-5, with 10 positions matching TRBD1. The CDR3 consists of 15 residues. In germline, CDR1 is MNHEY, CDR2 SMNVEV (reference sequence). After removal of 6 bases from V and 7 bases from J, the junction contained 9 bases not matched to a gene. CDR3 sequence: CASSPRDRGRQPQHF. Written as DNA, the CDR3 is TGTGCCAGCAGCCCCCGGGACAGGGGAAGGCAGCCCCAGCATTTT.

This clone is a singleton in its sample. The gene calls are TRBV7-8 and TRBJ2-5; TRBD2 aligns across 8 bases. This CDR3 is built from 14 residues. The germline CDR1 and CDR2 sequences are SGHVS and FQNEAQ. The V segment lost 2 bases and the J segment 5 bases; nucleotides outside the gene matches: 4. This CDR3 reads CASSLTSGGETQYF. CDR3 DNA: TGTGCCAGCAGCTTAACTAGCGGAGGGGAGACCCAGTACTTC.

This clone occurred once. This chain links TRBV19 with TRBJ2-1; 15 positions agree with TRBD2. Germline assignment: CDR1 LNHDA and CDR2 SQIVND (reference sequence). CDR3 length: 17 amino acids. J was trimmed by 6 bases and V by 4 bases; bases with no gene match: 7. The DNA of the CDR3 is TGTGCCAGTAGTAGCCCCCGGACTAGCGGGAGGGGCAATGAGCAGTTCTTC. It translates to CASSSPRTSGRGNEQFF.